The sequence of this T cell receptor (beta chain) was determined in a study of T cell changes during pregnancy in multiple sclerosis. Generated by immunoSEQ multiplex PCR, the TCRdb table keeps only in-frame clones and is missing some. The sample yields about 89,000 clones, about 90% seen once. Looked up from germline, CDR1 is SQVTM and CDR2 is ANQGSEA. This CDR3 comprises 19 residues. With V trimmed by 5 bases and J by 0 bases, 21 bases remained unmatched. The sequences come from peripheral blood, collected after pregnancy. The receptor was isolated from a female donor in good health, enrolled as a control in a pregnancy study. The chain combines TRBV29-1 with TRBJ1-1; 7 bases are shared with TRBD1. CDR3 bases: TGCAGCGTTAGTTCCCTCAAACTACAGGGGCCTCCTTTGAACACTGAAGCTTTCTTT. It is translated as CSVSSLKLQGPPLNTEAFF.